The clone carrying this T cell receptor (beta chain) has more than one count but fewer than ten. Its specificity is unknown. The PCR ran on 60 Vbeta and 13 Jbeta primers. TCRdb keeps only in-frame clones here, not all; method: immunoSEQ multiplex PCR. The sample consists of some 98,000 clones, under 75% of them appearing once. The sample comes from a study of cytomegalovirus exposure and HLA in healthy donors. Overall study: Genotyping of 398 donors showed that approximately 83% belonged to the Caucasian-associated ancestry cluster.

Germline-derived CDR1 and CDR2 are SEHNR and FQNEAQ (reference sequence). Losses at the gene ends were 3 bases for V and 5 bases for J; bases not matched to a gene: 6. The CDR3 spans 16 residues. The study's findings and limits: As was reported, the HLA-A and HLA-B alleles of most subjects were accurately predicted from TCR beta sequences.

The rearrangement links TRBV7-9 to TRBJ2-2; 10 bases align to TRBD1. The source of this sequence is a man between 45 and 60 years old in good health and CMV-seronegative. Material: PBMCs. CDR3 nucleotides: TGTGCCAGCAGCTTTGACAGGGGGCTAGGGACCGGGGAGCTGTTTTTT. Amino acids: CASSFDRGLGTGELFF. The full variable domain, in which reference TRBV7-9 and TRBJ2-2 provide the parts outside the CDR3, is DTGVSQNPRHKITKRGQNVTFRCDPISEHNRLYWYRQTLGQGPEFLTYFQNEAQLEKSRLLSDRFSAERPKGSFSTLEIQRTEQGDSAMYLCASSFDRGLGTGELFFGEGSRLTVL.